This entry features one T cell receptor (beta chain) sequence. This CDR3 has 13 amino acids. Germline CDR1 and CDR2: SNHLY and FYNNEI. Trimming removed 6 bases from V and 8 bases from J, with 13 bases in between. The data were taken from a study of blood T cell repertoires in COVID-19. Turning to the study itself: COVID-19 samples from acute and convalescent phases originated in the United States, Italy and Spain. Sources were T cells, B-cell-depleted T cells, or PBMCs; the material itself was cDNA or gDNA.

TCRdb keeps only in-frame clones here, not all; method: immunoSEQ multiplex PCR. The sample has about 190,000 clones, 65% to 85% seen once. Recovered participants had two consecutive negative NP/OP PCR tests, healthcare professional clearance, or symptom resolution. The TCR was taken from a woman in her thirties who had recovered from COVID-19. This chain uses TRBV2 with TRBJ2-2; D is possibly TRBD2 (5 bases). Sequencing was performed on PBMCs or T cells enriched from blood (not recorded which). This CDR3 is CASRARAQGELFF. The CDR3 DNA is TGTGCCAGCAGAGCGCGGGCGCAGGGGGAGCTGTTTTTT.